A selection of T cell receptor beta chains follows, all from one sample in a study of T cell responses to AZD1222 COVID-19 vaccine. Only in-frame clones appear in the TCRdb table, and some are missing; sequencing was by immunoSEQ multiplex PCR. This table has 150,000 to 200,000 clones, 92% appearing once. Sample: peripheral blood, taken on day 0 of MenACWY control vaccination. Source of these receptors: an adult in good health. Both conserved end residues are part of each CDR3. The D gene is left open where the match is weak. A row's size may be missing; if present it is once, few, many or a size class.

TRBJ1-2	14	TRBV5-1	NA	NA	TGCGCCAGCAGCTCCGGGGGAATTAACTATGGCTACACCTTC	CASSSGGINYGYTF
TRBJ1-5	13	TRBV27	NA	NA	TGTGCCAGCAGTCTAGGGCCCCATCAGCCCCAGCATTTT	CASSLGPHQPQHF
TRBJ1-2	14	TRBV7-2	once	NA	TGTGCCAGCAGCTTAGGACAGCTAAACTATGGCTACACCTTC	CASSLGQLNYGYTF
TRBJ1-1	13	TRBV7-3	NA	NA	TGTGCCAGCTCGACAGACACGAACACTGAAGCTTTCTTT	CASSTDTNTEAFF
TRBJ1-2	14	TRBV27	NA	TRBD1	TGTGCCAGCAGCCGAGACTGGGACAGGGGTGGCTACACCTTC	CASSRDWDRGGYTF
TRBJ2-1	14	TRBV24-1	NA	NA	TGTGCCACCAGTGAACGGGACAATTACAATGAGCAGTTCTTC	CATSERDNYNEQFF
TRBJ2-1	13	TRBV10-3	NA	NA	TGTGCCATCGCAGGGAACTCCTACAATGAGCAGTTCTTC	CAIAGNSYNEQFF
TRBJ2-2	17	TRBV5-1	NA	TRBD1	TGCGCCAGCAGCCCTCTGACAGGGACCAACGACCACTGGGAGCTGTTTTTT	CASSPLTGTNDHWELFF
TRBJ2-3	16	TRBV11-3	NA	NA	TGTGCCAGCAGTAAAGGGGGTACAGTACGCACAGATACGCAGTATTTT	CASSKGGTVRTDTQYF
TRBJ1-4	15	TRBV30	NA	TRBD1	TGTGCCTGGAGTGGAAGACAGGGGACGGGTGAAAAACTGTTTTTT	CAWSGRQGTGEKLFF
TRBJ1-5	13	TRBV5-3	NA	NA	TGTGCCTCCCGCTGGGCTGCTGATCAGCCCCAGCATTTT	CASRWAADQPQHF
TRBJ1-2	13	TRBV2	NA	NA	TGTGCCAGCAGGAAGAGGCGGGAGTATGGCTACACCTTC	CASRKRREYGYTF
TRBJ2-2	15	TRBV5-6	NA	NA	TGTGCCAGCAGCTTAGGGACACCAAACACCGGGGAGCTGTTTTTT	CASSLGTPNTGELFF
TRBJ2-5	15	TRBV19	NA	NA	TGTGCCAGTAGTATAGATCTCGGGGGCCCTGAGACCCAGTACTTC	CASSIDLGGPETQYF
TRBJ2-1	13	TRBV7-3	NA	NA	TGTGCCAGCAGCCCGGGACCCAACAATGAGCAGTTCTTC	CASSPGPNNEQFF
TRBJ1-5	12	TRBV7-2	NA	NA	TGTGCCAGCCGGCAGGGCAATCAGCCCCAGCATTTT	CASRQGNQPQHF
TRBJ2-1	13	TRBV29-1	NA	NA	TGCAGCGTTGAGGGACGTACCATGGATGAGCAGTTCTTC	CSVEGRTMDEQFF
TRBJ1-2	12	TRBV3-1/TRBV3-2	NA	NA	TGTGCCAGCAGCCAAGCCTCGAGCGGCTACACCTTC	CASSQASSGYTF
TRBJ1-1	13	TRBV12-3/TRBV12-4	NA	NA	TGTGCCAGCAGTTTAGTAGGGGGCACTGAAGCTTTCTTT	CASSLVGGTEAFF
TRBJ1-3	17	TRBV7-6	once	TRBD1	TGTGCCAGCAGCGCATTGACAGGGCGCGCGGCAGGAAACACCATATATTTT	CASSALTGRAAGNTIYF
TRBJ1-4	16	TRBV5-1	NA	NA	TGCGCCAGCAGCTTGGATGGACAAGCAACTAATGAAAAACTGTTTTTT	CASSLDGQATNEKLFF
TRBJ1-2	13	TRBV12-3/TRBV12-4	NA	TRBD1	TGTGCCAGCAGTTTCGACAGGGGCTATGGCTACACCTTC	CASSFDRGYGYTF
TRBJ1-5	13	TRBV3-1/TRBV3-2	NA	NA	TGTGCCAGCAGCCTCCTCAATGGTAAGAGCCAGCATTTT	CASSLLNGKSQHF
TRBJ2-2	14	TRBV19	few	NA	TGTGCCAGCGGCCCCACTAGCCACACCGGGGAGCTGTTTTTT	CASGPTSHTGELFF
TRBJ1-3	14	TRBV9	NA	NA	TGTGCCAGCAGCGTCGGAGGGACTGGAAACACCATATATTTT	CASSVGGTGNTIYF
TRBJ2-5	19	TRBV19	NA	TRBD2	TGTGCCAGTAGTATAGGGGGGCGGGAGGGCCCCCTTTACCAAGAGACCCAGTACTTC	CASSIGGREGPLYQETQYF
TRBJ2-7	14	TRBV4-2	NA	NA	TGTGCCAGCAGCCGGGAGGAATTCTCCTACGAGCAGTACTTC	CASSREEFSYEQYF